The 21 T cell receptor beta chains in this list originate from one sample, sequenced in a study of early stage breast cancer tumors. Libraries were prepared by immunoSEQ multiplex PCR; TCRdb keeps only in-frame clonotypes and omits some of them. In the table there are about 69,000 clones, 80% of which are singletons. The sequencing input was blood. The receptors derive from a person in their 40s with breast cancer.

The V gene is TRBV19, the J gene TRBJ1-2; D unclear. The germline gives CDR1 LNHDA, CDR2 SQIVND (reference sequence). This CDR3 is 15 amino acids long. Between the trimmed V and J ends, which lost 3 bases and 5 bases, there was a span of 16 bases. Here the CDR3 DNA reads TGTGCCAGTAGTATGAGCGGAGAACGACCTTATGGCTACACCTTC. Amino acid sequence: CASSMSGERPYGYTF.

The chain couples TRBV5-1 to TRBJ2-3; D gene uncertain. Per the germline V gene, CDR1 is SGHRS and CDR2 is YFSETQ. This CDR3 contains 13 residues. Trimming took 4 bases from V and 5 from J, leaving 11 bases between them. Written as DNA, the CDR3 is TGCGCCAGCAGCCAATTTTTGGGAGATACGCAGTATTTT. This translates into CASSQFLGDTQYF.

The genes are TRBV10-1 and TRBJ2-3; 7 nucleotides agree with TRBD1. CDR3 size: 14 residues. V lost 1 base and J lost 8; bases outside the gene matches: 6. Germline-derived CDR1 and CDR2 are WNHNN and SYGVQD (reference sequence). CDR3 residues: CASSEWRQGATQYF. CDR3 nucleotides: TGCGCCAGCAGTGAGTGGCGACAGGGAGCTACGCAGTATTTT.

The chain carries TRBV12-5 and TRBJ1-1; D gene ambiguous. Trimming left V 5 bases short and J 4 bases short, with 20 bases between. Per germline, CDR1 LGHNT and CDR2 FRNRAP. The CDR3 is made up of 16 amino acids. The CDR3 loop reads CASGPNTAPRATEAFF. The CDR3 DNA follows: TGTGCTAGTGGTCCGAATACGGCCCCGAGGGCCACTGAAGCTTTCTTT.

The rearrangement links TRBV4-1 to TRBJ2-7; no definite D call. Germline CDR1 and CDR2: MGHRA and YSYEKL. The CDR3 spans 15 residues. V lost 4 bases, J lost 3 bases, and 16 bases lay in between. The CDR3: CASSLIPDQDYEQYF. DNA for the CDR3: TGCGCCAGCAGCCTCATACCTGACCAGGACTACGAGCAGTACTTC.

In this sample, this clone turned up once. The germline gene is not matched at one end of the junction; a read error may be the cause. The chain employs TRBV7-7 and TRBJ2-2; TRBD2 is a possible D gene (5 bases). Germline CDR1 reads SSHAT; CDR2 reads FNYEAQ (reference sequence). The length of the CDR3 is 17 residues. The CDR3 DNA reads TGTGCTAGCAGCACACGTCCCGAGGGATTCGGCACCGGGGAGCTGTTTTTT. This gives the protein CASSTRPEGFGTGELFF.

V and J are TRBV5-5 and TRBJ2-7; 8 bases line up with TRBD1. The V gene's germline CDR1 is SGHKS and CDR2 YYEKEE (reference sequence). With V trimmed by 4 bases and J by 3 bases, 6 bases remained unmatched. This CDR3 is built from 14 residues. CDR3: CASSTTGVGYEQYF. The CDR3 bases are TGTGCCAGCAGCACGACAGGGGTGGGCTACGAGCAGTACTTC. The variable domain in full, completed from reference TRBV5-5 and TRBJ2-7, reads DAGVTQSPTHLIKTRGQQVTLRCSPISGHKSVSWYQQVLGQGPQFIFQYYEKEERGRGNFPDRFSARQFPNYSSELNVNALLLGDSALYLCASSTTGVGYEQYFGPGTRLTVT.

The chain combines TRBV11-2 with TRBJ2-1, with unresolved D. Germline V gives CDR1 SGHAT, CDR2 FQNNGV. The CDR3 is 14 residues long. V was trimmed by 2 bases and J by 8 bases, leaving 13 bases between them. The CDR3 nucleotides read TGTGCCAGCAGCTTAAGTCCGGCCTCCGATGAGCAGTTCTTC. The encoded protein is CASSLSPASDEQFF.

The chain couples TRBV12-5 to TRBJ1-1, with 7 bases lining up with TRBD1. The V and J ends lost 7 bases and 4 bases, in that order; junction bases with no gene match: 6. CDR1 is LGHNT, CDR2 FRNRAP, per germline. This CDR3 spans 13 amino acids. The CDR3: CASAQTGTTEAFF. CDR3 nucleotides: TGTGCTAGTGCCCAGACAGGGACCACTGAAGCTTTCTTT.

The chain recombines TRBV28 with TRBJ2-1; D may be TRBD1 or TRBD2 (5 bases each). Germline CDR1 is MDHEN and CDR2 is SYDVKM. V was shortened by 3 bases and J by 6 bases, with 12 bases between the two germline ends. This CDR3 region has 14 residues. CDR3 bases: TGTGCCAGCAGTTTTGGGGGACGGGCCAATGAGCAGTTCTTC. Its protein is CASSFGGRANEQFF.

V is TRBV19 and J is TRBJ2-5; D not resolved. The CDR3 sequence is 13 residues long. The V gene lost 4 bases and the J gene lost 1 base, with 7 bases spanning the gap. The germline gives CDR1 LNHDA, CDR2 SQIVND (reference sequence). CDR3 loop: CASSKQSQETQYF. CDR3 DNA: TGTGCCAGTAGTAAACAGTCCCAAGAGACCCAGTACTTC. The whole variable domain, remainder taken from reference TRBV19 and TRBJ2-5, is DGGITQSPKYLFRKEGQNVTLSCEQNLNHDAMYWYRQDPGQGLRLIYYSQIVNDFQKGDIAEGYSVSREKKESFPLTVTSAQKNPTAFYLCASSKQSQETQYFGPGTRLLVL.

The chain recombines TRBV10-3 with TRBJ2-3; D tentatively reads TRBD1 or TRBD2 (6 bases each). There are 14 residues in the CDR3. Trimming pared 6 bases from V and 5 bases from J, leaving 15 bases between. The germline CDR1 and CDR2 sequences are ENHRY and SYGVKD. This chain's CDR3 is CAIRERQEGDTQYF. CDR3 in DNA: TGTGCCATCAGAGAGCGACAGGAGGGAGATACGCAGTATTTT.

The chain recombines TRBV6-1 with TRBJ1-1, with D uncertain. The CDR3 sequence is 14 residues long. Germline V gene data show CDR1 as MNHNS and CDR2 as SASEGT. The V and J ends lost 6 bases and 4 bases respectively, with 15 bases between them. The CDR3 DNA reads TGTGCCAGCAGCCTTGGAGGTCTGGGCACTGAAGCTTTCTTT. Translated: CASSLGGLGTEAFF.

The rearrangement uses TRBV27 and TRBJ1-1, with TRBD1 as a possible D gene (6 bases). The length of the CDR3 is 14 residues. CDR1 is MNHEY and CDR2 is SMNVEV in the germline V gene (reference sequence). The V and J ends lost 1 base and 2 bases respectively, with 8 bases between them. The CDR3 here is CASSLYRENTEAFF. The CDR3 bases are TGTGCCAGCAGTTTATACAGGGAAAACACTGAAGCTTTCTTT.

This clone was detected a few times. The chain is built from TRBV13 and TRBJ2-7; 10 bases line up with TRBD2. Germline CDR1 reads PRHDT; CDR2 reads FYEKMQ (reference sequence). This CDR3 spans 16 amino acids. V was pared by 4 bases and J by 2 bases, with 8 bases of the junction left unmatched. The CDR3 reads CASSSNLLAGPYEQYF. The CDR3 DNA follows: TGTGCCAGCAGCTCGAACCTACTAGCGGGACCCTACGAGCAGTACTTC. Looking up the rest from reference TRBV13 and TRBJ2-7 gives the full variable domain: AAGVIQSPRHLIKEKRETATLKCYPIPRHDTVYWYQQGPGQDPQFLISFYEKMQSDKGSIPDRFSAQQFSDYHSELNMSSLELGDSALYFCASSSNLLAGPYEQYFGPGTRLTVT.

The V gene is TRBV6-6, the J gene TRBJ2-1; D ambiguous. Trimming removed 6 bases from V and 5 bases from J, with 2 bases in between. CDR1 is MNHNY and CDR2 is SVGAGI in the germline V gene (reference sequence). This CDR3 region has 10 residues. Here the CDR3 DNA reads TGTGCCAGCAGCAACAATGAGCAGTTCTTC. This gives the protein CASSNNEQFF.

The chain is built from TRBV7-3 and TRBJ2-3; 11 nucleotides line up with TRBD2. J was trimmed by 4 bases and V by 4 bases; bases with no gene match: 7. Germline V gene data show CDR1 as SGHTA and CDR2 as FQGTGA. The CDR3 consists of 16 residues. The CDR3 loop reads CASSSLAGGTADTQYF. The CDR3 nucleotides are TGTGCCAGCAGCTCATTAGCGGGAGGGACGGCAGATACGCAGTATTTT.

This rearrangement joins TRBV28 to TRBJ2-3; D gene unclear. V lost 6 bases and J lost 5, with 12 bases in between. CDR1 and CDR2 from the germline V gene are MDHEN and SYDVKM. There are 13 residues in the CDR3. CDR3 nucleotides: TGTGCCAGCAGAAGCGCGGCCCAAGATACGCAGTATTTT. This sequence encodes CASRSAAQDTQYF.

The sample holds a few counts of this clone. The chain joins TRBV7-9 to TRBJ2-7, with D possibly TRBD1 on 7 matching bases. The germline V gene encodes CDR1 SEHNR and CDR2 FQNEAQ (reference sequence). V was cut by 6 bases and J by 7 bases, with 16 bases left in between. This CDR3 comprises 13 residues. For the CDR3, the DNA is TGTGCCAGCAGGAAAACAGGGGCGGGGGAGCAGTACTTC. It yields the protein CASRKTGAGEQYF.

The CDR3 DNA reads TGTGCCTGGAGTAGGCAGGGGGCGTCTGAGCAGTACTTC. It encodes CAWSRQGASEQYF. The chain joins TRBV30 to TRBJ2-7; 8 bases map to TRBD1. The V gene end was trimmed by 2 bases and the J gene end by 7 bases; junction bases not matched to a gene: 7. Germline CDR1 GTSNPN, CDR2 SVGIG (reference sequence). This CDR3 spans 13 amino acids.

Points on this clone: At one end, the junction sequence differs from germline, possibly due to a read error. This chain joins TRBV28 and TRBJ1-3, with TRBD1 identical over 8 bases. The germline CDR1 and CDR2 sequences are MDHEN and SYDVKM. CDR3 length: 18 amino acids. CDR3 nucleotides: TGTGCCAGCAGATTATCCGGGACAGGCCGTTTCACTGGAAACACCATATATTTT. This codes for CASRLSGTGRFTGNTIYF.